The TCR beta chain described here comes from a study of blood T cell repertoires in COVID-19 (TCRdb year 2020). Describing the broader study: Samples from collaborators originated in the United States, Italy and Spain and spanned both the acute and convalescent phases of COVID-19. The prospective study material was composed of cDNA or gDNA derived from T cells, B-cell-depleted T cells, or PBMCs. Deeply sampled blood TCRbeta repertoires from subjects exposed to, actively infected with, or recovered from COVID-19 were included in the dataset. A freely available public database, intended as a resource for researchers studying the immune response to SARS-CoV-2, is where the repertoires were released. The samples were drawn from the first 160 participants of the ongoing ImmuneRACE study and from 1,254 subjects provided by 6 global collaborators. A de-identified subject ID, COVID-19 status, age in years and sex were almost always included in the sample metadata. HLA class I and class II types, where available, came from metadata supplied by the sample provider rather than from assay-based typing.

The research as a whole found: Clinical and demographic metadata were provided uncurated, with the amount varying by source and participant.

The CDR3 covers 15 residues, taking in both the cysteine and the phenylalanine. CDR3 DNA only is kept here, 45 bases in frame from base 1. V is pared back by 4 bases and J by 1 base, with 12 bases lying between the germline termini. As encoded in the germline V gene, CDR1 is KGHSH while CDR2 is LQKENI. The immunoSEQ Assay, a bias-controlled multiplex PCR, was used to amplify TCRbeta CDR3 regions from genomic DNA. Under the source paper's analysis protocol: The number of nucleated cells in each sample was estimated by amplification of reference gene primers within the assay. Sequence reads were collapsed and filtered to measure the absolute abundance of every unique TCRbeta CDR3 rearrangement. For each sample, productive Simpson clonality was calculated as the square root of Simpson's diversity index across productive rearrangements. Sourced from immuneACCESS, this table was stored by TCRdb with only in-frame sequences that have V and J called. A share of the clones is absent; for the studies checked, an unresolved V gene accounts for under half, and the remainder has no known explanation. The V and J calls and clone size are taken from that table; D and trimming were inferred from the DNA. The sample includes fewer than 200,000 clones, with about 76% observed a single time. More than 6.5% of the sample goes to the ten largest clones.

To note about this clone: Its antigen remains unidentified. No per-base quality is available; no much larger clone lies one base away.

Each collaborating institution followed its own protocols to collect whole blood in K2EDTA tubes. For TCRbeta analysis, collaborators shipped samples in one of three forms: frozen whole blood, isolated PBMCs, or DNA extracted from either of those sample types. Recombination linked TRBV18 to TRBJ2-3; the D gene identity is not certain. The clonotype comes from a woman aged 45-60 years with active or convalescent COVID-19. Sequencing was done on a sample of peripheral blood. The nucleotides read TGTGCCAGCTCACTGTCCTTGGGCGGCACAGATACGCAGTATTTT. Its protein reads: CASSLSLGGTDTQYF.